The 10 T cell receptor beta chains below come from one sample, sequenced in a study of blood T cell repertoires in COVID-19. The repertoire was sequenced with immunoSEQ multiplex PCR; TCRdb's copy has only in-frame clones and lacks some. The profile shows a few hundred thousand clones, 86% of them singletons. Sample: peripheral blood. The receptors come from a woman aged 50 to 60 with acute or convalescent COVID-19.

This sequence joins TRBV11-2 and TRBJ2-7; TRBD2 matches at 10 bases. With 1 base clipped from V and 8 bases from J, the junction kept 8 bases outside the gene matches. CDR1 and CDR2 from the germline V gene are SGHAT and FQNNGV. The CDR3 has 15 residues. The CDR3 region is CASSLGLAGVPQQYF. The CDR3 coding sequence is TGTGCCAGCAGCTTAGGGCTAGCGGGAGTCCCCCAGCAGTACTTC.

The chain's CDR3 is CAISESPAGGYNEQFF. In DNA, the CDR3 is TGTGCCATCAGTGAGTCGCCAGCGGGGGGCTACAATGAGCAGTTCTTC. This sequence joins TRBV10-3 and TRBJ2-1, with 9 bases lining up with TRBD2. Germline V CDR1 and CDR2: ENHRY, SYGVKD. This CDR3 spans 16 amino acids. The J segment lost 3 bases and the V segment lost 0 bases, leaving 3 bases of the junction unmatched.

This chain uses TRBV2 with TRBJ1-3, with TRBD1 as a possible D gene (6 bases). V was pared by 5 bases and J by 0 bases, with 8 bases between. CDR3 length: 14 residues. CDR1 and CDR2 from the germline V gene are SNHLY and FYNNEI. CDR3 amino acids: CASSRQDSGNTIYF. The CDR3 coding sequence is TGTGCCAGCAGTAGACAGGACTCTGGAAACACCATATATTTT.

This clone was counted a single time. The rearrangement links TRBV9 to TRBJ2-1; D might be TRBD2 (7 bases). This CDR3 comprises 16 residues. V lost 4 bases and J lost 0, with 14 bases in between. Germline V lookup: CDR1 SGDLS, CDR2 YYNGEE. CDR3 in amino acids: CASSRGGHSSYNEQFF. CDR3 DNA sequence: TGTGCCAGCAGCAGGGGGGGCCATAGCTCCTACAATGAGCAGTTCTTC.

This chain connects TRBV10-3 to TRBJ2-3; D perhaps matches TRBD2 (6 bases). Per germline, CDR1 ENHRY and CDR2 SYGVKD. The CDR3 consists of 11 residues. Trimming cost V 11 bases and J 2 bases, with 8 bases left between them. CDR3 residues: CAAGSTDTQYF. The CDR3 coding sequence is TGTGCCGCGGGGTCCACAGATACGCAGTATTTT.

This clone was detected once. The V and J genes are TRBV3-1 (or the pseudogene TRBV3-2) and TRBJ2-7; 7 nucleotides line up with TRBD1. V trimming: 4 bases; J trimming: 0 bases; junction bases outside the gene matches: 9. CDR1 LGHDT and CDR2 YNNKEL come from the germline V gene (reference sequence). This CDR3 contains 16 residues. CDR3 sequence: CASSRIVRDSSYEQYF. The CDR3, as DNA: TGTGCCAGCAGCCGAATAGTCCGGGACAGCTCCTACGAGCAGTACTTC.

The CDR3 region is CASSGQVNTEAFF. CDR3 bases: TGTGCCAGCAGCGGACAGGTGAACACTGAAGCTTTCTTT. This rearrangement joins TRBV6-2 or TRBV6-3 to TRBJ1-1; 7 bases are shared with TRBD1. The CDR3 extends over 13 amino acids. Germline CDR1 reads MNHEY; CDR2 reads SVGEGT. Trimming cost V 6 bases and J 0 bases; bases outside gene matches: 1.

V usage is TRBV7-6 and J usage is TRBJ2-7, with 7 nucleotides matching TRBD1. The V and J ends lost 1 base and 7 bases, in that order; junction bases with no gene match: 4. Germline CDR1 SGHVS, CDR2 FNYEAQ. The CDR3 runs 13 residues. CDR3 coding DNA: TGTGCCAGCAGCTTAGGTGTCAGGGGGGAGCAGTACTTC. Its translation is CASSLGVRGEQYF. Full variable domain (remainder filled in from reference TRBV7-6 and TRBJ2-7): GAGVSQSPRYKVTKRGQDVALRCDPISGHVSLYWYRQALGQGPEFLTYFNYEAQQDKSGLPNDRFSAERPEGSISTLTIQRTEQRDSAMYRCASSLGVRGEQYFGPGTRLTVT.

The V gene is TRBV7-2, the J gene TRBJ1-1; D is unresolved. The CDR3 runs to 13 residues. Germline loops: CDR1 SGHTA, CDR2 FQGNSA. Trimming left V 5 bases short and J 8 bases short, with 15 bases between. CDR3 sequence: CASSTRGAIEAFF. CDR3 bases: TGTGCCAGCAGCACCAGAGGTGCAATCGAAGCTTTCTTT.

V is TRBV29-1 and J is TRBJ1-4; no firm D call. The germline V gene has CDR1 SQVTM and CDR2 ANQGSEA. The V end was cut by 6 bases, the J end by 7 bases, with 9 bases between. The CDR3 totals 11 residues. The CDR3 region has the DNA TGCAGCGTGGTGATCGGTGAAAAACTGTTTTTT. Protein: CSVVIGEKLFF. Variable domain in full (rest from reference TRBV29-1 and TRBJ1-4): SAVISQKPSRDICQRGTSLTIQCQVDSQVTMMFWYRQQPGQSLTLIATANQGSEATYESGFVIDKFPISRPNLTFSTLTVSNMSPEDSSIYLCSVVIGEKLFFGSGTQLSVL.